The subject of this entry is one T cell receptor beta chain. Germline V gene data show CDR1 as PRHDT and CDR2 as FYEKMQ (reference sequence). V was trimmed by 0 bases and J by 2 bases, leaving 8 bases between them. The CDR3 consists of 15 residues. The data belong to a study of T cell responses to AZD1222 COVID-19 vaccine. Libraries were prepared by immunoSEQ multiplex PCR; TCRdb keeps only in-frame clonotypes and omits some of them. This sample has some 95,000 clones, with around nine tenths found just once. This material consisted of peripheral blood, taken on day 0 of AZD1222 vaccination. This sequence was found in an adult in good health. The chain combines TRBV13 with TRBJ1-5; D unresolved. CDR3 sequence: CASSLGPDGNQPQHF. CDR3 coding DNA: TGTGCCAGCAGCTTAGGCCCGGACGGCAATCAGCCCCAGCATTTT.